This TCR beta chain comes out of a study of monozygotic twins with inflammatory bowel disease. Study conclusions and caveats: Against healthy co-twins, IBD patients had lower TCRbeta diversity (measured by inverse Simpson).

TCRdb re-called the 5' RACE reads and gives one entry per CDR3 protein, without DNA. This listing includes hundreds of thousands of distinct CDR3 sequences. Concerning this clonotype: The antigen is unknown.

CDR1 DFQATT and CDR2 SNEGSKA come from the germline V gene (reference sequence). This CDR3 comprises 14 residues. This sequence originates from a human donor with ulcerative colitis or Crohn's disease, or a healthy co-twin of an affected twin (not recorded which). Input material: blood. The chain links TRBV20-1 to TRBJ1-1; TCRdb returns TRBD1, unconfirmable since there is no DNA. CDR3 loop: CSAREPRGYTEAFF.